The rows below give T cell receptor beta chains drawn from one sample of a study of memory CD4+ T cells and cytomegalovirus serostatus. Profiling relied on immunoSEQ multiplex PCR, and the TCRdb table lists in-frame clones only, not all of them. This table holds under 80,000 clones, under 80% found once. The source material was memory CD4+ T cells from blood. These receptors came from an adult in good health and CMV-seropositive. The CDR3 runs from the conserved cysteine through the conserved F or W. The D gene is left open where the match is weak. Some rows have no size entry. The others give once, few or many, or a class for an expanded clone.

v_call	d_call	clone_size	j_call	cdr3_nt	cdr3_aa
TRBV5-1	NA	NA	TRBJ1-4	TGCGCCAGCAACCGCGCCCAGGGTGAAAAACTGTTTTTT	CASNRAQGEKLFF
TRBV18	NA	few	TRBJ2-7	TGTGCCAGCCGAGGTTTCGACGAGCAGTACTTC	CASRGFDEQYF
TRBV7-2	NA	NA	TRBJ2-2	TGTGCCAGCAGCTTAGGGCGCGAACCCGGGGAGCTGTTTTTT	CASSLGREPGELFF
TRBV7-2	NA	few	TRBJ2-1	TGTGCCAGCAGCTCTGAAGTCGAGGTCTACAATGAGCAGTTCTTC	CASSSEVEVYNEQFF
TRBV9	NA	NA	TRBJ2-3	TGTGCCAGCAGCCCCTGGGGCACAGATACGCAGTATTTT	CASSPWGTDTQYF
TRBV28	NA	NA	TRBJ1-6	TGTGCCAGCAACTCGGGGAGATCAAATTCACCCCTCCACTTT	CASNSGRSNSPLHF
TRBV28	NA	NA	TRBJ2-5	TGTGCCAGCAGTCTCAGGCAGTCTCCCCAACCGGAGCAGTACTTC	CASSLRQSPQPEQYF
TRBV18	TRBD2	NA	TRBJ2-1	TGTGCCAGCACGGGACTAGCGGGGGTTCAGGGTGAGCAGTTCTTC	CASTGLAGVQGEQFF
TRBV6-5	NA	few	TRBJ1-6	TGTGCCAGCAGTTATCTATCACCTAATTCACCCCTCCACTTT	CASSYLSPNSPLHF
TRBV5-1	TRBD2	NA	TRBJ2-3	TGCGCCAGCAGCCCTACAGCGGGGGGCACAGATACGCAGTATTTT	CASSPTAGGTDTQYF
TRBV15	NA	few	TRBJ2-2	TGTGCCACCAGCCCAAGGAACACCGGGGAGCTGTTTTTT	CATSPRNTGELFF
TRBV2	NA	NA	TRBJ2-7	TGTGCCAGCAGGGGCCGGGACAAATACTACGAGCAGTACTTC	CASRGRDKYYEQYF
TRBV27	NA	NA	TRBJ2-7	TGTGCCAGCAGTTTATTGACAGATTTTTACGAGCAGTACTTC	CASSLLTDFYEQYF
TRBV6-1	NA	NA	TRBJ1-5	TGTGCCAGCAAGAATCCCCAGGGGAATCAGCCCCAGCATTTT	CASKNPQGNQPQHF
TRBV6-1	NA	NA	TRBJ1-1	TGTGCCAGCCGGCTGAACACTGAAGCTTTCTTT	CASRLNTEAFF
TRBV2	NA	NA	TRBJ1-4	TGTGCCAGCAGGGTGTATGAAAAACTGTTTTTT	CASRVYEKLFF
TRBV27	NA	once	TRBJ1-3	TGTGCCAGCAGTGCCCGGGCCCGTATGACAGCCGGAAACACCATATATTTT	CASSARARMTAGNTIYF
TRBV6-6	NA	NA	TRBJ1-5	TGTGCCAGCAGCCCCCGAGAGGGAGGACAGCCCCAGCATTTT	CASSPREGGQPQHF
TRBV9	TRBD2	NA	TRBJ2-2	TGTGCCAGCAGCCCCCACTCCCACAGCGGGACCGCGAACACCGGGGAGCTGTTTTTT	CASSPHSHSGTANTGELFF
TRBV7-9	NA	NA	TRBJ1-1	TGTGCCAGCAGCAGGGGGTGGACTGAAGCTTTCTTT	CASSRGWTEAFF
TRBV30	TRBD1	NA	TRBJ1-1	TGTGCCTGGAGTCCCGGGACAGGGAACACTGAAGCTTTCTTT	CAWSPGTGNTEAFF
TRBV19	TRBD1	NA	TRBJ1-1	TGTGCCAGTAGCAACCGACGAGGGACAGGGGTTGAAGAAGCTTTCTTT	CASSNRRGTGVEEAFF
TRBV5-1	NA	NA	TRBJ1-1	TGCGCCAGCAGCTTGGCAGGGGCCAGCACTGAAGCTTTCTTT	CASSLAGASTEAFF
TRBV6-5	TRBD2	NA	TRBJ2-2	TGTGCCAGCAGTTCGAGAGCGGGGGGCAACACCGGGGAGCTGTTTTTT	CASSSRAGGNTGELFF
TRBV14	NA	few	TRBJ2-2	TGTGCCAGCAGCCAAGATAGGTCCGGGGAGCTGTTTTTT	CASSQDRSGELFF
TRBV30	NA	few	TRBJ2-1	TGTGCCTGGAGATGGGGGGGCCGGAATGAGCAGTTCTTC	CAWRWGGRNEQFF
TRBV30	TRBD2	NA	TRBJ2-1	TGTGCCTGGAACCCTAGCGGGAGGTGGTCCTACAATGAGCAGTTCTTC	CAWNPSGRWSYNEQFF
TRBV4-1	TRBD2	NA	TRBJ2-2	TGCGCCAGCAGCCAGCTAGCGGGACTCCCCGGGGAGCTGTTTTTT	CASSQLAGLPGELFF
TRBV7-2	NA	NA	TRBJ2-1	TGTGCCAGCAGCTTACACAGGGAGTATCCCAATGAGCAGTTCTTC	CASSLHREYPNEQFF
TRBV28	TRBD1	NA	TRBJ2-5	TGTGCCAGCAGTTTCTCGGACAGGGTTGAGACCCAGTACTTC	CASSFSDRVETQYF
TRBV11-3	NA	once	TRBJ2-4	TGTGCCAGCAGCTTAGTGTATGCCCCAAACCCAAACATTCAGTACTTC	CASSLVYAPNPNIQYF
TRBV30	NA	NA	TRBJ1-1	TGTGCCTGGAGGGGAGCAGGGTGGACTGAAGCTTTCTTT	CAWRGAGWTEAFF